A selection of T cell receptor beta chains follows, all from one sample in a study of Ad26.COV2.S vaccination and SARS-CoV-2 variants. Profiling relied on immunoSEQ multiplex PCR, and the TCRdb table lists in-frame clones only, not all of them. The sample contains approximately 300,000 clones, around 85% of which appear only once. The sequenced sample was peripheral blood, obtained in a trial of Ad26.COV2.S vaccine versus placebo. The receptors originated from a person between 18 and 60 years old who received the Ad26.COV2.S COVID-19 vaccine or a placebo. The CDR3 runs from the conserved cysteine through the conserved F or W. D genes are given only for firm matches. Size values are once, few and many counts, or a class for expanded clones, and some rows have none.

TRBV11-3	NA	TRBJ2-5	NA	CASSFGGSEWETQYF	TGTGCCAGCAGCTTTGGAGGGTCGGAATGGGAGACCCAGTACTTC
TRBV4-1	NA	TRBJ2-7	TRBD2	CASSQATSGPYEQYF	TGCGCCAGCAGCCAAGCGACTAGCGGTCCCTACGAGCAGTACTTC
TRBV7-9	NA	TRBJ2-2	NA	CASSLGSTGELFF	TGTGCCAGCAGCTTAGGTAGTACCGGGGAGCTGTTTTTT
TRBV7-2	NA	TRBJ1-5	NA	CASSFWGEPNQPQHF	TGTGCCAGCAGCTTTTGGGGCGAACCCAATCAGCCCCAGCATTTT
TRBV2	few	TRBJ2-2	TRBD2	CASSELKGGTGELFF	TGTGCCAGCAGTGAACTGAAGGGAGGGACCGGGGAGCTGTTTTTT
TRBV7-8	NA	TRBJ1-3	NA	CASSFRESGAGNTIYF	TGTGCCAGCAGCTTTAGGGAATCCGGCGCTGGAAACACCATATATTTT
TRBV18	NA	TRBJ1-1	NA	CASSPGQENTEAFF	TGTGCCAGCTCACCAGGGCAGGAGAACACTGAAGCTTTCTTT
TRBV7-2	NA	TRBJ1-5	NA	CASSLQFSDQPQHF	TGTGCCAGCAGCTTACAGTTTAGCGATCAGCCCCAGCATTTT
TRBV7-9	NA	TRBJ2-3	TRBD2	CASSLAGGTSLLTDTQYF	TGTGCCAGCAGCTTAGCCGGGGGGACTAGTCTTCTGACAGATACGCAGTATTTT
TRBV10-3	NA	TRBJ1-4	NA	CAISGGVGEKLFF	TGTGCCATCAGTGGGGGTGTTGGTGAAAAACTGTTTTTT
TRBV30	NA	TRBJ1-2	NA	CAWSPDPGYTF	TGTGCCTGGAGTCCGGACCCTGGCTACACCTTC
TRBV11-3	NA	TRBJ1-2	TRBD1	CASSPWQGADGYTF	TGTGCCAGCAGCCCGTGGCAGGGGGCGGATGGCTACACCTTC
TRBV7-2	NA	TRBJ1-5	TRBD1	CASSLVTGDQPQHF	TGTGCCAGCAGCTTAGTGACAGGGGATCAGCCCCAGCATTTT
TRBV7-2	NA	TRBJ1-5	NA	CASSLGGASQPQHF	TGTGCCAGCAGCTTAGGGGGCGCGAGTCAGCCCCAGCATTTT
TRBV28	NA	TRBJ1-6	NA	CASSSSQESPLHF	TGTGCCAGCAGTTCCTCACAGGAGTCACCCCTCCACTTT
TRBV18	NA	TRBJ2-7	NA	CASSPSRGANEQYF	TGTGCCAGCTCACCTTCCCGGGGGGCGAACGAGCAGTACTTC
TRBV6-5	few	TRBJ2-5	NA	CASSPGNKGTQYF	TGTGCCAGCAGTCCAGGGAACAAAGGGACCCAGTACTTC
TRBV28	NA	TRBJ1-5	NA	CASSPIFYSNQPQHF	TGTGCCAGCAGCCCAATCTTTTATAGCAATCAGCCCCAGCATTTT
TRBV5-1	few	TRBJ1-2	TRBD1	CASSSTPTGAAQGYTF	TGCGCCAGCAGCTCCACCCCCACAGGGGCCGCACAGGGCTACACCTTC
TRBV27	NA	TRBJ1-2	NA	CASYTGGPGSGTNYGYTF	TGTGCCAGCTATACCGGGGGACCCGGATCTGGCACTAACTATGGCTACACCTTC
TRBV4-1	NA	TRBJ2-7	TRBD2	CASSLTSFPHEQYF	TGCGCCAGCAGCCTGACTAGCTTCCCCCACGAGCAGTACTTC
TRBV9	once	TRBJ1-1	TRBD1	CASSAVRDRLLLPNNTEAFF	TGTGCCAGCAGCGCCGTCCGGGACAGGCTTTTGCTGCCGAACAACACTGAAGCTTTCTTT
TRBV29-1	NA	TRBJ2-1	TRBD1	CSVGTGGEDEQFF	TGCAGCGTCGGGACAGGGGGCGAGGATGAGCAGTTCTTC
TRBV15	NA	TRBJ2-3	NA	CATRRAGLTDTQYF	TGTGCCACCAGGCGAGCAGGACTCACAGATACGCAGTATTTT
TRBV11-3	NA	TRBJ2-7	TRBD2	CASSLVLAASYEQYF	TGTGCCAGCAGCTTAGTACTAGCGGCCTCCTACGAGCAGTACTTC
TRBV29-1	NA	TRBJ2-1	TRBD2	CSVEGTSGGSYNEQFF	TGCAGCGTTGAAGGAACTAGCGGGGGCTCCTACAATGAGCAGTTCTTC
TRBV10-3	NA	TRBJ1-2	NA	CAIRGGDDGYTF	TGTGCCATCAGAGGTGGGGACGATGGCTACACCTTC